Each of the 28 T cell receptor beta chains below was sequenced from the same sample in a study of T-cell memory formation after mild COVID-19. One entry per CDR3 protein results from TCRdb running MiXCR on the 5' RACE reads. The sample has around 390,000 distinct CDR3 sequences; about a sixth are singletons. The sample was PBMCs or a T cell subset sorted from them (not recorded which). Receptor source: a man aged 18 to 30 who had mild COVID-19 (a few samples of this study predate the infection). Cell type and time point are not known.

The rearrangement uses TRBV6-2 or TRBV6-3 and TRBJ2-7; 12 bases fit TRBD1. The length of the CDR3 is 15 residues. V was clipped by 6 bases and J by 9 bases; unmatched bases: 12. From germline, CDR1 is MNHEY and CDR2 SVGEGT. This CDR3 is CASSRGTGGAFTQYV. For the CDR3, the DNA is TGTGCCAGCAGCAGGGGGACAGGGGGCGCATTTACGCAGTACGTC.

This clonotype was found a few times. The CDR3 nucleotides read TGTGCCAGCAGGCGGAAGGGTGGAAACACCATATATTTT. Its protein is CASRRKGGNTIYF. This rearrangement joins TRBV6-5 to TRBJ1-3; no reliable D call. Between the trimmed V and J ends, which lost 6 bases and 3 bases, there was a span of 9 bases. The CDR3 is 13 amino acids. Germline loops: CDR1 MNHEY, CDR2 SVGAGI.

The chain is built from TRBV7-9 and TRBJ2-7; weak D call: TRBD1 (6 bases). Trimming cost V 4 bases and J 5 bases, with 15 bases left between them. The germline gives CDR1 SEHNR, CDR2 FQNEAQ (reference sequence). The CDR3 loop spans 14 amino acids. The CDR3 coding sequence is TGTGCCAGCAGCTCCGGCCCGGCAGGGGACGAGCAGTACGTC. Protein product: CASSSGPAGDEQYV.

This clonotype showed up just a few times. CDR3 sequence: CASSSSGISSGANVLTF. In DNA, the CDR3 is TGTGCCAGCAGTTCCTCGGGAATCAGCTCTGGGGCCAACGTCCTGACTTTC. The rearrangement joins TRBV28 to TRBJ2-6, with D possibly being TRBD2 (5 bases). From germline, CDR1 is MDHEN and CDR2 SYDVKM. V gave up 4 bases and J gave up 0 bases, with 13 bases separating them. The CDR3 is 17 residues long.

CDR3 region: CASSLGPGLAGEQYV. CDR3 nucleotides: TGCGCCAGCAGCTTGGGGCCGGGACTAGCGGGGGAGCAGTACGTC. This rearrangement joins TRBV5-1 to TRBJ2-7, with 13 bases aligning to TRBD2. The germline CDR1 and CDR2 sequences are SGHRS and YFSETQ. The V segment lost 0 bases and the J segment 7 bases; nucleotides outside the gene matches: 4. The CDR3 consists of 15 residues.

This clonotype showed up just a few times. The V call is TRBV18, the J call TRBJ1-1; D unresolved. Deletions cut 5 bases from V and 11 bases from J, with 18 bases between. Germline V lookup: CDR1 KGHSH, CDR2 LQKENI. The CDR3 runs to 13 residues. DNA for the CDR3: TGTGCCAGCTCATCATCTCCGAACCGGTCGGCTTTCTTT. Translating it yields CASSSSPNRSAFF.

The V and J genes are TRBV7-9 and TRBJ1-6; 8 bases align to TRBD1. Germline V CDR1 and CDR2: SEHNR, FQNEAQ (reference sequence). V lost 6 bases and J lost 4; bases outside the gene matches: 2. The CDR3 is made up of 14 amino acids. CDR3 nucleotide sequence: TGTGCCAGCAGACGGGACAGGTATAATTCACCCCTCCACTTT. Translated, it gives CASRRDRYNSPLHF. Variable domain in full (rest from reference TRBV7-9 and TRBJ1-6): DTGVSQNPRHKITKRGQNVTFRCDPISEHNRLYWYRQTLGQGPEFLTYFQNEAQLEKSRLLSDRFSAERPKGSFSTLEIQRTEQGDSAMYLCASRRDRYNSPLHFGNGTRLTVT.

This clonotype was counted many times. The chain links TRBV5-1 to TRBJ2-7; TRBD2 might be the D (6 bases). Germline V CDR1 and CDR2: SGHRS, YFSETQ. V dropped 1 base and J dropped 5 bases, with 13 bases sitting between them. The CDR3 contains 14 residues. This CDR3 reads CASSLFPGEDEQYF. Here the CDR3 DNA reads TGCGCCAGCAGCTTGTTCCCGGGGGAAGACGAGCAGTACTTC. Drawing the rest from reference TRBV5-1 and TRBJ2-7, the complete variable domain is KAGVTQTPRYLIKTRGQQVTLSCSPISGHRSVSWYQQTPGQGLQFLFEYFSETQRNKGNFPGRFSGRQFSNSRSEMNVSTLELGDSALYLCASSLFPGEDEQYFGPGTRLTVT.

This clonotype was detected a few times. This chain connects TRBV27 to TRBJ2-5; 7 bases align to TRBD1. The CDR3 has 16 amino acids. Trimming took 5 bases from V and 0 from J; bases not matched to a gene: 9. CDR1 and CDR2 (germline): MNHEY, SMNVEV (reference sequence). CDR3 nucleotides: TGTGCCAGCAGTACCGCGGACAGGCGGTACCAAGAGACCCAGTACTTC. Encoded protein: CASSTADRRYQETQYF.

The CDR3 reads CASSLTWGRGTEAFF. CDR3 sequence (DNA): TGTGCCAGCAGCTTAACCTGGGGGAGGGGGACTGAAGCTTTCTTT. This sequence joins TRBV7-3 and TRBJ1-1, with D maybe TRBD1 (6 bases). Germline CDR1 SGHTA, CDR2 FQGTGA. The CDR3 is 15 residues long. V lost 0 bases, J lost 5 bases, and 13 bases lay in between.

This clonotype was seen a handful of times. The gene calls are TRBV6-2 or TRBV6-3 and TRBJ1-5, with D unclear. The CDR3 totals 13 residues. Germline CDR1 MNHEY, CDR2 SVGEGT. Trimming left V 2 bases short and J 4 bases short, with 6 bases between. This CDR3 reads CASSYLWNQPQHF. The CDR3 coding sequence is TGTGCCAGCAGTTACCTTTGGAATCAGCCCCAGCATTTT.

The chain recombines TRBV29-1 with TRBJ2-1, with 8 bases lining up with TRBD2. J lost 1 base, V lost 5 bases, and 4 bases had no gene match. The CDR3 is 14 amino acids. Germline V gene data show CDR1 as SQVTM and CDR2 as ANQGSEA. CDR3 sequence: CSVTRGGSYNEQFF. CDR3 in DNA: TGCAGCGTTACTCGCGGGGGGTCCTACAATGAGCAGTTCTTC.

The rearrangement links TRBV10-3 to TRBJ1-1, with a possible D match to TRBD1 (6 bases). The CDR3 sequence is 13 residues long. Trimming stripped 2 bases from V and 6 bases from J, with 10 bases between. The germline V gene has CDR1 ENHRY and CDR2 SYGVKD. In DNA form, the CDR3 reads TGTGCCATCAGTGAGGAGACAGGATCTGAAGCTTTCTTT. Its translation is CAISEETGSEAFF.

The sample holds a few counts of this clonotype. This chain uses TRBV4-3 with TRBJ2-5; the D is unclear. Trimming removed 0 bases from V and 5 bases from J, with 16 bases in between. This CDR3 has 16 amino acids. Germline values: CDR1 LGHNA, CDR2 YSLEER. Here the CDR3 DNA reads TGCGCCAGCAGCCAAGACTCCCTAGGATCCGGCGAGACCCAGTACTTC. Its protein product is CASSQDSLGSGETQYF.

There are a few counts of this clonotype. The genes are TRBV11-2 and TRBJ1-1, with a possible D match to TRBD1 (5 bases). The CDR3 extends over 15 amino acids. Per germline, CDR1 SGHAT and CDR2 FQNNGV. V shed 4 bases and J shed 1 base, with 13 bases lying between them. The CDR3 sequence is CASSSLGTANTEAFF. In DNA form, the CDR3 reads TGTGCCAGCAGCTCCTTAGGGACGGCGAACACTGAAGCTTTCTTT.

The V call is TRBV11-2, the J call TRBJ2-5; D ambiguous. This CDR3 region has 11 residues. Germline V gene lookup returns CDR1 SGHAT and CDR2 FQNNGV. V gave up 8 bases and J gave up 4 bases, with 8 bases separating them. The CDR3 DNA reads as TGTGCCAGCGCCCTCTTAGAGACCCAGTACTTC. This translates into CASALLETQYF.

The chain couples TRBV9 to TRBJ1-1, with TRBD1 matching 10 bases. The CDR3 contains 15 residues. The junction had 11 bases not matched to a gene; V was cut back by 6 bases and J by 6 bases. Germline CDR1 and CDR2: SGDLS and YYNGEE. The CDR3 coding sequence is TGTGCCAGCATCGTCACGGACAGGGGGTCATCTGAAGCTTTCTTT. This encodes CASIVTDRGSSEAFF.

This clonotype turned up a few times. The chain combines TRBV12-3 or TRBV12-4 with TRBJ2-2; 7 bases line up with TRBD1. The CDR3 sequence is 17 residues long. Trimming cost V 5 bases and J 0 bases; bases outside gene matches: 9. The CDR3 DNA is TGTGCCAGCAGTCATTCTACAGGGGCCACGAACACCGGGGAGCTGTTTTTT. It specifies CASSHSTGATNTGELFF.

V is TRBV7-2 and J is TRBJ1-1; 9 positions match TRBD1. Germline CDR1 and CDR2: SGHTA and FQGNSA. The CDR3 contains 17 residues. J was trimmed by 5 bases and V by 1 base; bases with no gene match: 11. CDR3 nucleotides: TGTGCCAGCAGCTTAGAGATGTCCCGGGACAGGGTAACTGAAGCTTTCTTT. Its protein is CASSLEMSRDRVTEAFF. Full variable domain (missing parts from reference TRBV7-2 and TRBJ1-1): GAGVSQSPSNKVTEKGKDVELRCDPISGHTALYWYRQSLGQGLEFLIYFQGNSAPDKSGLPSDRFSAERTGGSVSTLTIQRTQQEDSAVYLCASSLEMSRDRVTEAFFGQGTRLTVV.

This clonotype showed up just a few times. The CDR3 DNA sequence: TGCGCCAGCAGCTTGGAATCAGGGCGGCGCGAGCAGTACTTC. Protein product: CASSLESGRREQYF. The chain employs TRBV5-1 and TRBJ2-7, with a weak D call TRBD1 (5 bases). Germline assignment: CDR1 SGHRS and CDR2 YFSETQ. The V end lost 0 bases, the J end lost 6 bases, and 13 bases lay between the germline ends. The CDR3 has 14 residues.

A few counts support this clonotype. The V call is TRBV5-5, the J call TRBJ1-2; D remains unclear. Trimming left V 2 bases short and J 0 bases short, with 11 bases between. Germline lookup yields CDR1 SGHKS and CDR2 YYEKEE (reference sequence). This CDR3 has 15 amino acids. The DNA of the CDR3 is TGTGCCAGCAGCTTCCTAAACACAGCTAACTATGGCTACACCTTC. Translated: CASSFLNTANYGYTF. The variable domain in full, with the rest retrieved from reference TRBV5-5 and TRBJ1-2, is DAGVTQSPTHLIKTRGQQVTLRCSPISGHKSVSWYQQVLGQGPQFIFQYYEKEERGRGNFPDRFSARQFPNYSSELNVNALLLGDSALYLCASSFLNTANYGYTFGSGTRLTVV.

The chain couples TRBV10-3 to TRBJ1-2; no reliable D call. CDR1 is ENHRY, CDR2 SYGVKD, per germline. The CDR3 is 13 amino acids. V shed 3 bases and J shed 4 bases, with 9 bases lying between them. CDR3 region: CAISEEAGYGYTF. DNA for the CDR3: TGTGCCATCAGTGAAGAGGCAGGCTATGGCTACACCTTC.

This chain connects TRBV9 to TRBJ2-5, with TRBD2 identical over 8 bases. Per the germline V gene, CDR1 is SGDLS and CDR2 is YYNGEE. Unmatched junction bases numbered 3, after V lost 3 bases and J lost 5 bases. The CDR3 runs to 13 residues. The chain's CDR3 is CASSARLAETQYF. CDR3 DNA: TGTGCCAGCAGCGCCCGACTAGCGGAGACCCAGTACTTC.

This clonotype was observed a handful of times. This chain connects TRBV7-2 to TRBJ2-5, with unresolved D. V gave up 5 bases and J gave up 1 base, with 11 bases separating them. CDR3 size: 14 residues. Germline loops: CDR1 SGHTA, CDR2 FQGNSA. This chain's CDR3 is CASSQRRTQETQYF. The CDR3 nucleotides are TGTGCCAGCAGCCAACGACGGACCCAAGAGACCCAGTACTTC.

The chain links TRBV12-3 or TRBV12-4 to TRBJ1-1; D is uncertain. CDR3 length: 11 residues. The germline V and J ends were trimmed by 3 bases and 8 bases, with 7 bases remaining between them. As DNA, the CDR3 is TGTGCCAGCAGTTTGGTAGGGGAAGCTTTCTTT. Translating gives CASSLVGEAFF.

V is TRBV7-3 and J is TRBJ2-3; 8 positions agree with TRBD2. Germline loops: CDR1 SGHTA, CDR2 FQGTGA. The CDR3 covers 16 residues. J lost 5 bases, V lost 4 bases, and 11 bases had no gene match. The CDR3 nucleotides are TGTGCCAGCAGCTACCGTTTAGCGGGGTTTGGAGATACGCAGTATTTT. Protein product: CASSYRLAGFGDTQYF.

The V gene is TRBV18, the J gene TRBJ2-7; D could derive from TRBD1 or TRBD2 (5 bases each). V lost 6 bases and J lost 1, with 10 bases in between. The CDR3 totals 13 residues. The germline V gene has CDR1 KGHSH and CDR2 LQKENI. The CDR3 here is CASSPRESYEQYF. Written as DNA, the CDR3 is TGTGCCAGCTCGCCCAGGGAGTCCTACGAGCAGTACTTC. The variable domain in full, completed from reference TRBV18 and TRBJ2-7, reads NAGVMQNPRHLVRRRGQEARLRCSPMKGHSHVYWYRQLPEEGLKFMVYLQKENIIDESGMPKERFSAEFPKEGPSILRIQQVVRGDSAAYFCASSPRESYEQYFGPGTRLTVT.

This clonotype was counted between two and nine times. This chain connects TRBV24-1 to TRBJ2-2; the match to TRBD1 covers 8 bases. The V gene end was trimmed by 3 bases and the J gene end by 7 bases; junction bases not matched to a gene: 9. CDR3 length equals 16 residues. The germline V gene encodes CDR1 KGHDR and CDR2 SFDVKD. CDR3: CATSDPGQGPGGELFF. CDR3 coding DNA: TGTGCCACCAGTGATCCCGGACAGGGTCCCGGCGGGGAGCTGTTTTTT.